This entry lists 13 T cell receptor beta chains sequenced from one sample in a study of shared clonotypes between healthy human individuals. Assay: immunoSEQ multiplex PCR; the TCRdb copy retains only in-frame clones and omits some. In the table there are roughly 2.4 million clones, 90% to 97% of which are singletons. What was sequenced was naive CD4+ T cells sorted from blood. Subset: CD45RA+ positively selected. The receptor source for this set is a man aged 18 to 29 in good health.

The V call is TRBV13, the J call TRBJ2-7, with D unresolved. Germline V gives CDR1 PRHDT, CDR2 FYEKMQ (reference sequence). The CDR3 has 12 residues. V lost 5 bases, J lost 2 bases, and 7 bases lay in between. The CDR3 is CASSLQTYEQYF. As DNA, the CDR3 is TGTGCCAGCAGCCTCCAGACCTACGAGCAGTACTTC.

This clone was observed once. Here the CDR3 reads CASRLAAGGEQYF. The CDR3 nucleotides are TGTGCCAGCAGACTTGCCGCAGGGGGGGAGCAGTACTTC. The chain is built from TRBV7-2 and TRBJ2-7, with a tentative D call TRBD1 (7 bases). CDR1 and CDR2 from the germline V gene are SGHTA and FQGNSA. V lost 6 bases and J 7 bases, leaving 16 bases between the germline ends. The CDR3 is made up of 13 amino acids.

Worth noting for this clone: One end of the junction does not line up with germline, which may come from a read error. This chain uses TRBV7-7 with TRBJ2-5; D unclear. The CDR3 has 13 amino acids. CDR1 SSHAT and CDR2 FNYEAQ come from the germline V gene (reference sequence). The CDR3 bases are TGTGCTAGCAGCTTAGGATTCAAAGAGACCCAGTACTTC. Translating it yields CASSLGFKETQYF.

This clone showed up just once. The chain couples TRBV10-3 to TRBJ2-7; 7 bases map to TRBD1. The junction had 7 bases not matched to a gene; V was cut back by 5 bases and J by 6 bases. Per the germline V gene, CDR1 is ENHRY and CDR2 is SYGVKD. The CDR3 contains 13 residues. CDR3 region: CAISNRGVVEQYF. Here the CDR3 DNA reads TGTGCCATCAGTAACAGGGGAGTTGTCGAGCAGTACTTC.

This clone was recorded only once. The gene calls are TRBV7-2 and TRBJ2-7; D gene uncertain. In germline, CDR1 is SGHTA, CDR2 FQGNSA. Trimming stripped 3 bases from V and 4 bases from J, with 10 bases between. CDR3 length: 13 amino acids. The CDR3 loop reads CASSFLDEYEQYF. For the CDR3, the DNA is TGTGCCAGCAGCTTCCTGGATGAATACGAGCAGTACTTC.

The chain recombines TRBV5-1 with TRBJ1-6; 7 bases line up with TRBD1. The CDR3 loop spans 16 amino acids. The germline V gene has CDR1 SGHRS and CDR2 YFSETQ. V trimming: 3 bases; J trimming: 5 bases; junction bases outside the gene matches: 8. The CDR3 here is CASSYEPGQNNSPLHF. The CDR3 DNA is TGCGCCAGCAGCTACGAGCCGGGACAGAATAATTCACCCCTCCACTTT.

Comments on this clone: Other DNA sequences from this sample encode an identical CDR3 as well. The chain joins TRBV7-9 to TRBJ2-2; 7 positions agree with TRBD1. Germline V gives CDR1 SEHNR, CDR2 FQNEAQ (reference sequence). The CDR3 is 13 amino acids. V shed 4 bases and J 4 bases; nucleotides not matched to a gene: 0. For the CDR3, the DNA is TGTGCCAGCAGCTCAGGGGGCACCGGGGAGCTGTTTTTT. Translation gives CASSSGGTGELFF.

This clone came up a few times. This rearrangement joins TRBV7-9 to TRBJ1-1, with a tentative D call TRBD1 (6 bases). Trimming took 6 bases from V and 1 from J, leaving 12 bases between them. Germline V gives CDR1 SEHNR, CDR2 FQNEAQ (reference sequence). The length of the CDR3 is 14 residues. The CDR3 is CASSTKQGNTEAFF. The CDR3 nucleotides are TGTGCCAGCAGTACTAAACAGGGGAACACTGAAGCTTTCTTT.

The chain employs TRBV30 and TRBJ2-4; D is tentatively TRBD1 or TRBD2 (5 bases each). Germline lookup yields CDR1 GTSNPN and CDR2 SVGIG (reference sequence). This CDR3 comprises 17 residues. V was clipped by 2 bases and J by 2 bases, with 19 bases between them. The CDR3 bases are TGTGCCTGGAGTACAACCGGGACCACCCTTACCAAAAACATTCAGTACTTC. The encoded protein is CAWSTTGTTLTKNIQYF.

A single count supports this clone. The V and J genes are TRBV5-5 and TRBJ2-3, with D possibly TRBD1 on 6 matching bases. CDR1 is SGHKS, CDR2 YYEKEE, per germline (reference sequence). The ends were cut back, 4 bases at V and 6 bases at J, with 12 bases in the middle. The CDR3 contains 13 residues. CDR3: CASSTQGWDTQYF. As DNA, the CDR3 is TGTGCCAGCAGCACACAGGGCTGGGATACGCAGTATTTT.

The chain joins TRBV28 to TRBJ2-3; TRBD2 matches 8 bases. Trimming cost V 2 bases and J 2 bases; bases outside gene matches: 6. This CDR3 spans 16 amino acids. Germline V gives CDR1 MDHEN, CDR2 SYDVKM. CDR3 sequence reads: CASSLRAGGNTDTQYF. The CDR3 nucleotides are TGTGCCAGCAGTTTACGGGCGGGGGGCAACACAGATACGCAGTATTTT. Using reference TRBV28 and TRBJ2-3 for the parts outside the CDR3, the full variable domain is DVKVTQSSRYLVKRTGEKVFLECVQDMDHENMFWYRQDPGLGLRLIYFSYDVKMKEKGDIPEGYSVSREKKERFSLILESASTNQTSMYLCASSLRAGGNTDTQYFGPGTRLTVL.

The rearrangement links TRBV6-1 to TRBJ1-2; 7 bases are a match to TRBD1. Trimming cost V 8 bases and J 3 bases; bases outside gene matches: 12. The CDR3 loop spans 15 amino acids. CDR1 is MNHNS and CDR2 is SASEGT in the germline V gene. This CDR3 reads CASCSSQGQDYGYTF. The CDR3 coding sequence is TGTGCCAGCTGCTCCTCGCAAGGACAGGACTATGGCTACACCTTC.

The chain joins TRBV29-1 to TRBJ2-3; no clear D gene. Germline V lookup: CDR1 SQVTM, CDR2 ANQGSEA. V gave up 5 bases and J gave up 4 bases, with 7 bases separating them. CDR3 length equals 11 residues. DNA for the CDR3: TGCAGCGTTTTAAAGGCAGATACGCAGTATTTT. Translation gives CSVLKADTQYF.